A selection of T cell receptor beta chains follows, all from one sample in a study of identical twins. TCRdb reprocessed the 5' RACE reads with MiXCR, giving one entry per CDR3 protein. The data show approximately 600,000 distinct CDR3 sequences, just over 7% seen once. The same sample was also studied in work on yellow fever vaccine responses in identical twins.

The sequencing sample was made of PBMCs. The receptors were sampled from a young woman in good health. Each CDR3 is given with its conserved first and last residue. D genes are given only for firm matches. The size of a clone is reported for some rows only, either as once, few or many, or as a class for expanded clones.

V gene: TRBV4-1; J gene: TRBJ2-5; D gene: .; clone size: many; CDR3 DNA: TGCGCCAGCAGCCAAGAGGGGTACCAAGAGACCCAGTACTTC; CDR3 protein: CASSQEGYQETQYF
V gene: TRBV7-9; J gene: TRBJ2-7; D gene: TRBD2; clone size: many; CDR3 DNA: TGTGCCAGCAGCTTAGGACTAGCGGGATTGAAGAACGAGCAGTACTTC; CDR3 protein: CASSLGLAGLKNEQYF
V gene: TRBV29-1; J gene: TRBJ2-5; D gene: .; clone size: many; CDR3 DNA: TGCAGCGTTGAGCCGAATGAGACCCAGTACTTC; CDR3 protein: CSVEPNETQYF
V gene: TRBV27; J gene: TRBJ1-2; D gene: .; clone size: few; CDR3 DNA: TGTGCCAGCAGTTTCATTATAGGAGGTGGCTACACCTTC; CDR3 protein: CASSFIIGGGYTF
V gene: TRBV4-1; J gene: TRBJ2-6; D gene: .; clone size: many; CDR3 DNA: TGCGCCAGCAGCCGAGAGGAGGGACAACAGTACTCTGGGGCCAACGTCCTGACTTTC; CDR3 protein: CASSREEGQQYSGANVLTF
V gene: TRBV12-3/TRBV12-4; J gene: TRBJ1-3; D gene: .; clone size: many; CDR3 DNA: TGTGCCAGCTCTAGAGGAAACACCATATATTTT; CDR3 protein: CASSRGNTIYF
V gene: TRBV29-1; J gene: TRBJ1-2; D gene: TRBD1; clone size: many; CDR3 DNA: TGCAGCGTTCCCCAGGGGGCGGATGGCTACACCTTC; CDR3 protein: CSVPQGADGYTF
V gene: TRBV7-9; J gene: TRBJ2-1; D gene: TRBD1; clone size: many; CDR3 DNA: TGTGCCAGCAGCTTTCAGGGGGCGCGCGAGCAGTTCTTC; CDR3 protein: CASSFQGAREQFF
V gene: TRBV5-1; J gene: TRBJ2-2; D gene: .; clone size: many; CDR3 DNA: TGCGCCAGCAGCCTGACAGGGAACACCGGGGAGCTGTTTTTT; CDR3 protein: CASSLTGNTGELFF
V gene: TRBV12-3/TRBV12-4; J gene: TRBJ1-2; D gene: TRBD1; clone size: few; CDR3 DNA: TGTGCCAGCAGTCCACGGGACAGGGGCTATGGCTACACCTTC; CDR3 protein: CASSPRDRGYGYTF
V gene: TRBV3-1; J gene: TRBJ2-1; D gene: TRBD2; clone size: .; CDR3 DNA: TGTGCCTTCAGTTTACGGCGGGGGGCTACTATCTCCTACAATGAGCAGTTCTTC; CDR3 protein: CAFSLRRGATISYNEQFF
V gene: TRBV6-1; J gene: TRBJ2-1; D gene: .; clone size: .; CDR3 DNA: TGTGCCAGCAGACGGGCTGAGCAGTTCTTC; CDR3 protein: CASRRAEQFF
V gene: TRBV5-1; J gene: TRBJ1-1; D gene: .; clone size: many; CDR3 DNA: TGCGCCAGCAGCTTGGTCGGGGGGAAGATGAACACTGAAGCTTTCTTT; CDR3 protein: CASSLVGGKMNTEAFF
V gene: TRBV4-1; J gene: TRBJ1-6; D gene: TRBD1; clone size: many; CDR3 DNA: TGCGCCAGCAGCCCTGGACAGGCAAAGCCTAGTTATAATTCACCCCTCCACTTT; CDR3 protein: CASSPGQAKPSYNSPLHF
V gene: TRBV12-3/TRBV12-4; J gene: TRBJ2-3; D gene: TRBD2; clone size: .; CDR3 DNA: TGTGCCAGCAGTTTAGTACGGACTAGCGTAGCAGATACGCAGTATTTT; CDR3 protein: CASSLVRTSVADTQYF
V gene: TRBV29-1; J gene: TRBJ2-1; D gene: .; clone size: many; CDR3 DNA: TGCAGCGTCCCGGGACCCCAGGCCGATGAGCAGTTCTTC; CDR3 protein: CSVPGPQADEQFF
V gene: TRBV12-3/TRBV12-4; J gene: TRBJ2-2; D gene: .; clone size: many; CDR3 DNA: TGTGCCAGCAGTCAGCTCGGGACCGGGGAGCTGTTTTTT; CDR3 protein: CASSQLGTGELFF
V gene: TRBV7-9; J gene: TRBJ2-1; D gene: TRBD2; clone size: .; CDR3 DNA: TGTGCCAGCAGCGCGGGGGGTGGGGCTGAGCAGTTCTTC; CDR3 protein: CASSAGGGAEQFF
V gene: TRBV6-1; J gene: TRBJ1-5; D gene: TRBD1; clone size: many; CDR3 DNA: TGTGCCAGCAGTCCCGACAGGGGGCGGAATCAGCCCCAGCATTTT; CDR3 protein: CASSPDRGRNQPQHF
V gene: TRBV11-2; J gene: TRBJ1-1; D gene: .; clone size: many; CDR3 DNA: TGTGCCAGCAGCCCGGTCCCAAAAAGGGACACTGAAGCTTTCTTT; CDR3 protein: CASSPVPKRDTEAFF
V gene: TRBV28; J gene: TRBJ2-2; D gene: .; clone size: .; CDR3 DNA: TGTGCCAGCAGTTTAGCCCCACGGTTCGGCGGGGAGCTGTTTTTT; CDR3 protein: CASSLAPRFGGELFF
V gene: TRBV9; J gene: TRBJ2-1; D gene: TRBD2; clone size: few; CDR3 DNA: TGTGCCAGCAGCGCCACTAGCGGGAGGGCCATCGATGAGCAGTTCTTC; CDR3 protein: CASSATSGRAIDEQFF
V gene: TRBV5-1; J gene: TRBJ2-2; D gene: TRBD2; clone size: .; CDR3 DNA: TGCGCCAGCAGCGCCACTAGCGGGGGATCCACCGGGGAGCTGTTTTTT; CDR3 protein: CASSATSGGSTGELFF
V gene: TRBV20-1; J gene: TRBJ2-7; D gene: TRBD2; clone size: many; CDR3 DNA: TGCAGTGCCGTCTCGGGGAGGGCCTACGAGCAGTACTTC; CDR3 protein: CSAVSGRAYEQYF
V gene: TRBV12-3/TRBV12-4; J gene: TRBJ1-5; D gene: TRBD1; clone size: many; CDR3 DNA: TGTGCCAGCAGTTTAGCCGTAGGACAGGGGAATCAGCCCCAGCATTTT; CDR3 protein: CASSLAVGQGNQPQHF
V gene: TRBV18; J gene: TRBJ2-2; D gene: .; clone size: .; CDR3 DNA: TGTGCCAGCTCACCTCCCGTCGGGATTGCCGGGGAGCTGTTTTTT; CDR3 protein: CASSPPVGIAGELFF
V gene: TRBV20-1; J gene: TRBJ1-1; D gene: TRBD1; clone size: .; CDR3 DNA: TGCAGTGCTAGAGGAGCTCTGACAGGGGTTACTGAAGCTTTCTTT; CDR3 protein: CSARGALTGVTEAFF
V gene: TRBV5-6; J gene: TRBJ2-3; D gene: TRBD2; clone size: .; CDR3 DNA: TGTGCCAGCAGCTTGGGGTCTGGCGGGAGCAGGGCAGATACGCAGTATTTT; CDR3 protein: CASSLGSGGSRADTQYF
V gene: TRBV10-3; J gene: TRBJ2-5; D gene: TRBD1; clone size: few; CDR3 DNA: TGTGCCATCAGGGACAGGGGGCCGGACCAAGAGACCCAGTACTTC; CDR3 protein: CAIRDRGPDQETQYF
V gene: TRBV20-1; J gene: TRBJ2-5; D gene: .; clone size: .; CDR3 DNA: TGCAGTGCTAGAGAACAGAACCAAGAGACCCAGTACTTC; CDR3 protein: CSAREQNQETQYF
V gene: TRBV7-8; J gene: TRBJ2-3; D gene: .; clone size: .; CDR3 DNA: TGTGCCAGCACCCTAGGACTAGGGGGAGGGACTACGCAGTATTTT; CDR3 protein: CASTLGLGGGTTQYF
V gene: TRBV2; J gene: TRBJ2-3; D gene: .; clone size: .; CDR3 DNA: TGTGCCAGCAGTCCTCTAAAAACGGGGGCAGATACGCAGTATTTT; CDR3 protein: CASSPLKTGADTQYF
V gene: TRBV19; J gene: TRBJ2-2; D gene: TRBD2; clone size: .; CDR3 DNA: TGTGCCAGTAGTATAGGAGCGGGAGTTAAGTCCGGGGAGCTGTTTTTT; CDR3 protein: CASSIGAGVKSGELFF
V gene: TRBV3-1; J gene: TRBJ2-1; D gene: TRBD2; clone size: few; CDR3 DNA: TGTGCCAGCAGCCAAGAAGGTGGGACTAGCAAGGGGCAAGAGCAGTTCTTC; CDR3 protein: CASSQEGGTSKGQEQFF
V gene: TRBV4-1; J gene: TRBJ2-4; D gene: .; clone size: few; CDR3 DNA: TGCGCCAGCAGCCAAGATAAGGGCCTCCTAGCCAAAAACATTCAGTACTTC; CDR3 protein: CASSQDKGLLAKNIQYF
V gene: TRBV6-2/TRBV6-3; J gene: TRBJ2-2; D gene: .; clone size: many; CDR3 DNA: TGTGCCAGCCAAAAATGGGAAACCGGGGAGCTGTTTTTT; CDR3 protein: CASQKWETGELFF
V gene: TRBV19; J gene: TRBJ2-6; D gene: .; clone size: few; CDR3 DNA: TGTGCCAGTAGTCCTACTGGGGCCAACGTCCTGACTTTC; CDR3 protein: CASSPTGANVLTF
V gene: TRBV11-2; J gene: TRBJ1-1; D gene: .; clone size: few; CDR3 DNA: TGTGCCAGCAGCTTAACCACAACTTGGGACACTGAAGCTTTCTTT; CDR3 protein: CASSLTTTWDTEAFF
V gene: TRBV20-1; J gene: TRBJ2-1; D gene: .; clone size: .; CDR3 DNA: TGCAGTGGAGACCAGGGCGGGCTAGCCGGGAATGAGCAGTTCTTC; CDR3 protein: CSGDQGGLAGNEQFF
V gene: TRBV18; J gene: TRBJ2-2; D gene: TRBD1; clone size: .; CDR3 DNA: TGTGCCAGCTCACCAAGCCAGACAGGGGGCGCGAACACCGGGGAGCTGTTTTTT; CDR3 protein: CASSPSQTGGANTGELFF
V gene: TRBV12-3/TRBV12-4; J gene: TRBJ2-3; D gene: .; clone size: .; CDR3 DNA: TGTGCCAGCAGTTTAGGGGCAGGGATCGATACGCAGTATTTT; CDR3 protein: CASSLGAGIDTQYF
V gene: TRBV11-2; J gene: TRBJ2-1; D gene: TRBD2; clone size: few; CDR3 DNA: TGTGCCAGCAGCTTAGCTAGGTCTAGCGGCTCCTACAATGAGCAGTTCTTC; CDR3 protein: CASSLARSSGSYNEQFF
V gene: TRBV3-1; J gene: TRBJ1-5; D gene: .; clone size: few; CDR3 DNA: TGTGCCAGCAGCCAAGCAGGGAACAATCAGCCCCAGCATTTT; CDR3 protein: CASSQAGNNQPQHF
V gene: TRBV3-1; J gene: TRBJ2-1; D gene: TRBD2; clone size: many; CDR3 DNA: TGTGCCAGCAGCCAAGTGTGGTCCAGCGGGGGGGCGGAGTCCTACAATGAGCAGTTCTTC; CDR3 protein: CASSQVWSSGGAESYNEQFF
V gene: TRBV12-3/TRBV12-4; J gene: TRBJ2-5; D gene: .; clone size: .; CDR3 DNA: TGTGCCAGCAGTCAGATATCGGGGCTTGGGGAGACCCAGTACTTC; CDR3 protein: CASSQISGLGETQYF
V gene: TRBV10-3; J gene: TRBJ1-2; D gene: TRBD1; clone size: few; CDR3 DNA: TGTGCCATCAGTGAGTTGACAGGGGGCAACTATGGCTACACCTTC; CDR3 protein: CAISELTGGNYGYTF
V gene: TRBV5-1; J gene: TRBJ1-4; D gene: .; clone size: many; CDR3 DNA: TGCGCCAGCAGCCAGAACTTCGAGAATGAAAAACTGTTTTTT; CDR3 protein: CASSQNFENEKLFF
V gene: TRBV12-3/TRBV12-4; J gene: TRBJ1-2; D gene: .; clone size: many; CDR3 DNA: TGTGCCAGCAGTCTCCTGGGGTATGGCTACACCTTC; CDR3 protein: CASSLLGYGYTF
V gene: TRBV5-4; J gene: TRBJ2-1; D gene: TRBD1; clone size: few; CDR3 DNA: TGTGCCAGCAGCTCGGGACAGGGGGAGAGGAATGAGCAGTTCTTC; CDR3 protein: CASSSGQGERNEQFF
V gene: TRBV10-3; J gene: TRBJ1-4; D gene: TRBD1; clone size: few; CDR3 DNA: TGTGCCGCCGGGACAGGGCCGAATGAAAAACTGTTTTTT; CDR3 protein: CAAGTGPNEKLFF
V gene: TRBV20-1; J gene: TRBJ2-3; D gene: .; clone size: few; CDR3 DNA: TGCAGTGCTGGGGGTGGGGGGTACGGCACAGATACGCAGTATTTT; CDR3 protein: CSAGGGGYGTDTQYF
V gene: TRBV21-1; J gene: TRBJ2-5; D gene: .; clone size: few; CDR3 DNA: TGTGCCAGCAGCACGGGGACAGGGCCTATACAAGAGACCCAGTACTTC; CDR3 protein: CASSTGTGPIQETQYF
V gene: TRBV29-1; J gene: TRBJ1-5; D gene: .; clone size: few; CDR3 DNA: TGCAGCGTCTCGGCAGGGGCCAATCAGCCCCAGCATTTT; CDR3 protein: CSVSAGANQPQHF
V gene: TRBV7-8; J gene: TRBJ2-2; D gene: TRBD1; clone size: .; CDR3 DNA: TGTGCCAGCAGCTTAGGAGGGACAGTTGATACCGGGGAGCTGTTTTTT; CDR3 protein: CASSLGGTVDTGELFF
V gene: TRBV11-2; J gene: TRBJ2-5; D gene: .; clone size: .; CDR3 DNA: TGTGCCAGCAGCTTAGGTTCGGTTCAGCGAATTATTCCAGAGACCCAGTACTTC; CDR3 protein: CASSLGSVQRIIPETQYF
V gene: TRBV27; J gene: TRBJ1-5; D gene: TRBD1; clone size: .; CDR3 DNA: TGTGCCAGCAGTTCCACCGGACAGGCCCGTAATCAGCCCCAGCATTTT; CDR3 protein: CASSSTGQARNQPQHF
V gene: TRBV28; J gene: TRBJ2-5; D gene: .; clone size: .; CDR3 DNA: TGTGCCAGCAGTCCCCCGCGGAGCCGGGAGACCCAGTACTTC; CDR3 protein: CASSPPRSRETQYF